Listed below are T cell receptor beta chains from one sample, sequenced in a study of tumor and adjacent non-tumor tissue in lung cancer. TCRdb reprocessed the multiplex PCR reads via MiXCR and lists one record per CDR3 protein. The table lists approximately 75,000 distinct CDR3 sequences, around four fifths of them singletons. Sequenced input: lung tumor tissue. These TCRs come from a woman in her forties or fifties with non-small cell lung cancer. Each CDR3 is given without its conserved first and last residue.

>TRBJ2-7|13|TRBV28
ASNPGGSGTVKQY
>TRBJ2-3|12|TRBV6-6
ASNTQGHTDTQY
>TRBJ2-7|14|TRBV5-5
ASSLTLGNRSYKQY
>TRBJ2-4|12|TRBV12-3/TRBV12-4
ASSTDVTENIQY
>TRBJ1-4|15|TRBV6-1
ASSDRLGVTGNEKLF
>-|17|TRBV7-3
ASSLNPQGEGAINQPQY
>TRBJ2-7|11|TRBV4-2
PTSQEDTYEQY
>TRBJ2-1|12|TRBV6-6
ASGSGRTYNEQS
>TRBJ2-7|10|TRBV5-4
ASSYSGSGQY
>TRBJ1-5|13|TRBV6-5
ASSNSTAGGQPQH
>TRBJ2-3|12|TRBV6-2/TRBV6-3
ANSSPCLGDTQY
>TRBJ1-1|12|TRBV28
ASSLSGRNSDAF
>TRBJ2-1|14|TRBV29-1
SVEFPTRSSYNERF
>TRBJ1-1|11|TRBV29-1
SVKWQEGTEAF
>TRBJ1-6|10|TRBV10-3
TSGQGYSPLH
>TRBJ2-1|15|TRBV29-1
SVEGFGGATSYNEQF
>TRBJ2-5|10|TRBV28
ASSPIQETKY
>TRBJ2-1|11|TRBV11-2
ASTTGLCNVQF
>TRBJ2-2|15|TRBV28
ASNPNREHRYTGELF
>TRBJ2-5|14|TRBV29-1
SVEGGGIPREETQY
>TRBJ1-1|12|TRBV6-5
ASTSQGTLTEAF
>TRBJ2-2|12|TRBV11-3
PSSLVRGTGELF
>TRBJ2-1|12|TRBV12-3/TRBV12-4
ASSFTGGYNEQF
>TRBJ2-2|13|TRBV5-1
DSSLGQANTGELF
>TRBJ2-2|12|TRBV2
ASIAVGDTGKLF
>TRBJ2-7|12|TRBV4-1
ASSQDRGDYVQY
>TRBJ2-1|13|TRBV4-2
ASSPQRETCNEQS
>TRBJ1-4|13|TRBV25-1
ASSELNRDSEKLF
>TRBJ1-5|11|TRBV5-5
ASSRGFHLPQH
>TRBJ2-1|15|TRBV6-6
ASSYGLGTGRPNEQF
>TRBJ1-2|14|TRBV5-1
ASSLRTGGRAYGYI
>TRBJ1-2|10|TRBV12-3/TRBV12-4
ATPRERGDYT
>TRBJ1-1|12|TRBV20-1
SASAQVSNTEAF
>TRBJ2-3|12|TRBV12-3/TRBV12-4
TSSILELTDAQY
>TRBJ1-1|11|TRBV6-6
ANSYFGNVEAF
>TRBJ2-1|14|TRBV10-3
AISESGTNVLNEQS
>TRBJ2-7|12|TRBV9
ASSVRRDDYEQY
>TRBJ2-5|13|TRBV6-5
ASGRLADLQETQY
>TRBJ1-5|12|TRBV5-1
ASSVGAGAQPRH
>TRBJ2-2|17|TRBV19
ASSPNRLLDRANTGELV
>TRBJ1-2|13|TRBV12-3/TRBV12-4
ASSGQELGKDGYT
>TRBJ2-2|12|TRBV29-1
SVEGLMNTGELF
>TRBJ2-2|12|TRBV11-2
SNSLGRDTGELF
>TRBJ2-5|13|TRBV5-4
PNSPGGASAETQY
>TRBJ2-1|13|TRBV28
ARGWTLAGDNEEF
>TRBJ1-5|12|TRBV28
ASIPGPDNQPQH
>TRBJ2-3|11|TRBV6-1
TSGDREQTMQY